The clone carrying this T cell receptor beta chain was seen many times. Pregnant or lactating patients were excluded, as were those with uncontrolled infection or other autoimmune disease. Amplified regions were TCR beta CDR3 sequences from RNA transcripts. The TCR CDR3 first-round RT-PCR relied on the HTBI primer set. MiXCR was run by TCRdb on the multiplex PCR reads, yielding one entry per CDR3 protein. This repertoire shows about 420,000 distinct CDR3 sequences, 15% to 19% found once; its top ten account for roughly 8%. The source of the sample is a study of T cells in Graves' hyperthyroidism and ophthalmopathy. This TCR was sampled from a woman younger than 35 with Graves' hyperthyroidism. Material for sequencing was blood.

The CDR3 spells CSARPRTSSYNEQFF. Written as DNA, the CDR3 is TGCAGTGCTAGACCTAGGACTAGCAGTTACAATGAGCAGTTCTTC. This rearrangement joins TRBV20-1 to TRBJ2-1, with 8 nucleotides matching TRBD2. CDR1 and CDR2 from the germline V gene are DFQATT and SNEGSKA (reference sequence). The CDR3 runs to 15 residues. V trimming: 2 bases; J trimming: 4 bases; junction bases outside the gene matches: 7.